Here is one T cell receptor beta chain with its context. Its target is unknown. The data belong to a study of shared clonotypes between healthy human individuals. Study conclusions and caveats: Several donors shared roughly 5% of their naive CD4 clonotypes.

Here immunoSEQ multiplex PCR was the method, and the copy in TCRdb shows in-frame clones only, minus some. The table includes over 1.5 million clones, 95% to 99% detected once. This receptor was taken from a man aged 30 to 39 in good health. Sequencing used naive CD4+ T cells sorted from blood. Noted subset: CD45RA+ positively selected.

The CDR3 spells CASSHRGETQYF. CDR3 DNA sequence: TGTGCCAGCAGCCACAGGGGTGAGACCCAGTACTTC. The chain joins TRBV14 to TRBJ2-5; TRBD1 is a possible D gene (6 bases). V dropped 3 bases and J dropped 5 bases, with 7 bases sitting between them. Germline V lookup: CDR1 SGHDN, CDR2 FVKESK. This CDR3 region has 12 residues.